What follows are 31 T cell receptor beta chains derived from one specimen sequenced in a study of human T cells and chemical hapten exposure. TCRdb used MiXCR to reprocess the RACE reads, holding one entry per CDR3 protein. The data show roughly 30,000 distinct CDR3 sequences, over 9% seen once. The sample's time point: patch test 2, 6 weeks after DPC sensitization. As for treatment: therapeutic diphenylcyclopropenone sensitization with weekly scalp DPC. Sequencing used whole blood, obtained in connection with sensitization to the hapten diphenylcyclopropenone (DPC). The receptors come from a man between 25 and 39 years old with alopecia areata. Some clones in this sample may be carry-over from other donors' samples.

Ten or more counts support this clonotype. The chain links TRBV12-3 or TRBV12-4 to TRBJ1-6; D call uncertain. CDR3 length: 13 residues. Trimming left V 6 bases short and J 7 bases short, with 10 bases between. CDR3 coding DNA: TGTGCCAGCAGGCTTAAAGGGAATTCACCCCTCCACTTT. Residues: CASRLKGNSPLHF.

At least ten counts were recorded for this clonotype. The chain uses TRBV4-3 and TRBJ2-5; D is possibly TRBD1 or TRBD2 (5 bases each). CDR1 and CDR2 from the germline V gene are LGHNA and YSLEER. Trimming stripped 4 bases from V and 3 bases from J, with 18 bases between. This CDR3 has 16 residues. The CDR3: CASSRGANPNEETQYF. The CDR3 nucleotides read TGCGCCAGCAGCCGAGGGGCCAACCCCAACGAAGAGACCCAGTACTTC.

The chain joins TRBV11-2 to TRBJ2-1; D possibly corresponds to TRBD2 (6 bases). V shed 0 bases and J shed 0 bases, with 12 bases lying between them. The CDR3 is 17 residues long. Germline V gives CDR1 SGHAT, CDR2 FQNNGV. The CDR3 sequence: CASSLERGGSSYNEQFF. Written as DNA, the CDR3 is TGTGCCAGCAGCTTAGAACGTGGGGGGAGCTCCTACAATGAGCAGTTCTTC.

The sample holds many counts of this clonotype. This chain uses TRBV20-1 with TRBJ2-5, with D perhaps matching TRBD1 or TRBD2 (5 bases each). The CDR3 loop spans 13 amino acids. Trimming left V 3 bases short and J 5 bases short, with 13 bases between. Germline lookup yields CDR1 DFQATT and CDR2 SNEGSKA (reference sequence). The CDR3 sequence: CSASFGGGETQYF. CDR3 sequence (DNA): TGCAGTGCTAGTTTTGGGGGTGGGGAGACCCAGTACTTC.

V and J are TRBV29-1 and TRBJ1-2; the D gene is possibly TRBD1 (6 bases). V lost 4 bases and J lost 2, with 11 bases in between. This CDR3 comprises 13 residues. Germline-derived CDR1 and CDR2 are SQVTM and ANQGSEA. The CDR3 region has the DNA TGCAGCGTTGCGAGGGGGGCAAACTATGGCTACACCTTC. It translates to CSVARGANYGYTF.

This clonotype came up a few times. The V gene is TRBV6-1, the J gene TRBJ2-3; D not certain. The germline CDR1 and CDR2 sequences are MNHNS and SASEGT. Trimming stripped 6 bases from V and 0 bases from J, with 10 bases between. The CDR3 length is 14 residues. Written as DNA, the CDR3 is TGTGCCAGCAGATCACAGCAGAGCACAGATACGCAGTATTTT. It yields the protein CASRSQQSTDTQYF.

This clonotype occurred many times. This chain links TRBV27 with TRBJ2-3; 9 bases map to TRBD2. CDR1 is MNHEY and CDR2 is SMNVEV in the germline V gene (reference sequence). V shed 3 bases, J shed 5 bases, and the junction held 9 bases outside the gene matches. The CDR3 consists of 16 residues. CDR3 in amino acids: CASSFLGGRALDTQYF. The CDR3 nucleotides are TGTGCCAGCAGTTTCCTCGGCGGGAGGGCCTTAGATACGCAGTATTTT.

CDR3 nucleotide sequence: TGTGCCAGCAGCTTTAGGACAGGGGGGCACGAGCAGTACTTC. Encoded protein: CASSFRTGGHEQYF. The chain joins TRBV11-2 to TRBJ2-7; TRBD1 aligns across 10 bases. Germline lookup yields CDR1 SGHAT and CDR2 FQNNGV. The CDR3 spans 14 residues. V trimming: 3 bases; J trimming: 5 bases; junction bases outside the gene matches: 4. Complete variable domain (other parts from reference TRBV11-2 and TRBJ2-7): EAGVAQSPRYKIIEKRQSVAFWCNPISGHATLYWYQQILGQGPKLLIQFQNNGVVDDSQLPKDRFSAERLKGVDSTLKIQPAKLEDSAVYLCASSFRTGGHEQYFGPGTRLTVT.

This sequence joins TRBV24-1 and TRBJ2-3; perhaps D is TRBD1 or TRBD2 (5 bases each). There are 12 residues in the CDR3. V shed 9 bases and J shed 5 bases, with 11 bases lying between them. Germline loops: CDR1 KGHDR, CDR2 SFDVKD. The CDR3 protein is CATEGILDTQYF. As DNA, the CDR3 is TGTGCCACCGAGGGGATCTTAGATACGCAGTATTTT.

This chain links TRBV10-1 with TRBJ2-7, with D possibly TRBD1 on 6 matching bases. The CDR3 extends over 14 amino acids. Between the trimmed V and J ends, which lost 6 bases and 1 base, there was a span of 13 bases. Germline values: CDR1 WNHNN, CDR2 SYGVQD (reference sequence). The CDR3 reads CASSSGDSSYEQYF. DNA of the CDR3: TGCGCCAGCAGCTCAGGGGATTCTTCCTACGAGCAGTACTTC.

This clonotype showed up many times. The chain links TRBV7-9 to TRBJ1-2, with no clear D. Trimming shortened V by 1 base and J by 3 bases, and 9 bases separated the two germline ends. CDR3 length: 14 amino acids. Germline V lookup: CDR1 SEHNR, CDR2 FQNEAQ (reference sequence). CDR3 DNA sequence: TGTGCCAGCAGCTTAGTCTCAGGAGACTATGGCTACACCTTC. Its protein is CASSLVSGDYGYTF.

The chain employs TRBV14 and TRBJ1-2; the match to TRBD1 covers 7 bases. Per germline, CDR1 SGHDN and CDR2 FVKESK. The CDR3 has 12 residues. Unmatched junction bases numbered 2, after V lost 2 bases and J lost 8 bases. The CDR3 loop is CASSQPGGGYTF. Written as DNA, the CDR3 is TGTGCCAGCAGCCAACCAGGGGGAGGCTACACCTTC.

There are many counts of this clonotype. The chain recombines TRBV19 with TRBJ2-1, with no clear D. The CDR3 extends over 13 amino acids. Trimming took off 0 bases at V and 4 bases at J, with 4 bases between the two ends. CDR1 and CDR2 from the germline V gene are LNHDA and SQIVND (reference sequence). The CDR3: CASSIEGYNEQFF. Here the CDR3 DNA reads TGTGCCAGTAGTATAGAAGGGTACAATGAGCAGTTCTTC.

This clonotype was seen at least ten times. This sequence joins TRBV7-9 and TRBJ1-1; D uncertain. Germline V gives CDR1 SEHNR, CDR2 FQNEAQ (reference sequence). V was clipped by 6 bases and J by 2 bases, with 7 bases between them. The CDR3 is 12 residues long. CDR3 amino acids: CASRDDNTEAFF. CDR3 nucleotide sequence: TGTGCCAGCAGGGACGACAACACTGAAGCTTTCTTT.

This clonotype was seen only a few times. This chain connects TRBV3-1 to TRBJ2-4; D not resolved. The V gene lost 4 bases and the J gene lost 1 base, with 14 bases spanning the gap. The CDR3 sequence is 16 residues long. Germline values: CDR1 LGHDT, CDR2 YNNKEL (reference sequence). CDR3 loop: CASSRYPVDAKNIQYF. As DNA, the CDR3 is TGTGCCAGCAGCCGATATCCGGTGGATGCCAAAAACATTCAGTACTTC.

In its sample, this clonotype was seen many times. This chain joins TRBV18 and TRBJ1-2; tentative D call: TRBD1 (5 bases). CDR1 KGHSH and CDR2 LQKENI come from the germline V gene. V dropped 3 bases and J dropped 8 bases, with 16 bases sitting between them. The CDR3 loop spans 14 amino acids. CDR3 DNA sequence: TGTGCCAGCTCACCGCAGGATGGGGGAGGAGGCTACACCTTC. Translation: CASSPQDGGGGYTF.

CDR3 DNA sequence: TGCAGTGCTCCTTGGACAGGGGGAGGCTATGGCTACACCTTC. This gives the protein CSAPWTGGGYGYTF. The chain combines TRBV20-1 with TRBJ1-2, with 10 bases lining up with TRBD1. The ends lost 5 bases at V and 4 bases at J; junction bases unmatched: 7. The CDR3 extends over 14 amino acids. Germline V gene data show CDR1 as DFQATT and CDR2 as SNEGSKA (reference sequence).

This clonotype came up a few times. The V gene is TRBV29-1, the J gene TRBJ2-3, with 11 bases fitting TRBD2. V was clipped by 5 bases and J by 2 bases; unmatched bases: 6. CDR3 size: 15 residues. The V gene's germline CDR1 is SQVTM and CDR2 ANQGSEA. The CDR3 DNA reads TGCAGCGTTTTACCGACTAGCGGGGTCACAGATACGCAGTATTTT. Amino acid sequence: CSVLPTSGVTDTQYF.

This clonotype was counted ten times or more. The chain combines TRBV7-6 with TRBJ2-1; a weak D match, TRBD2 (6 bases). V was shortened by 1 base and J by 10 bases, with 20 bases between the two germline ends. CDR1 and CDR2 from the germline V gene are SGHVS and FNYEAQ. The CDR3 runs to 16 residues. In DNA form, the CDR3 reads TGTGCCAGCAGCTTAGAGTTGGGACTCAAACGCGAGGAGCAGTTCTTC. This translates into CASSLELGLKREEQFF.

Ten or more counts support this clonotype. The DNA is omitted, as the CDR3 cannot be located on it reliably, and the CDR3 follows TCRdb's listing. The chain recombines TRBV7-5 with TRBJ1-5. TRBV7-5 is a documented pseudogene. The CDR3 extends over 15 residues, inclusive of both ends. CDR3 protein: CISVSEVRWDQPQHF.

This clonotype was detected ten times or more. V usage is TRBV6-2 or TRBV6-3 and J usage is TRBJ2-1; 7 bases agree with TRBD2. CDR3 size: 15 residues. Losses at the gene ends were 6 bases for V and 4 bases for J; bases not matched to a gene: 9. CDR1 is MNHEY, CDR2 SVGEGT, per germline. In DNA, the CDR3 is TGTGCCAGCAGCCTCCGGGACGGGGGGTACAATGAGCAGTTCTTC. This encodes CASSLRDGGYNEQFF.

This clonotype was detected ten times or more. The rearrangement uses TRBV7-9 and TRBJ2-5; TRBD1 is a possible D gene (6 bases). The CDR3 contains 14 residues. The ends were cut back, 4 bases at V and 5 bases at J, with 14 bases in the middle. Germline CDR1 SEHNR, CDR2 FQNEAQ (reference sequence). Here the CDR3 reads CASSSDRSRETQYF. The DNA for the CDR3 is TGTGCCAGCAGCTCCGACAGGTCTAGGGAGACCCAGTACTTC.

Turning to this clonotype: Given a much more abundant clone one base away, this may be a read error. The J gene is TRBJ2-1, the V gene TRBV12-2; no check of the table's D call, TRBD2, against the DNA was made. TRBV12-2 is labeled a pseudogene. The length of the CDR3 is 15 residues. CDR3 DNA sequence: TGTGCAAGTCACTCACTAGCGGGGGAATACAATGAGCAGTTCTTC. Amino acids: CASHSLAGEYNEQFF.

This clonotype was picked up many times. The J gene is TRBJ2-7, the V gene TRBV30, with 16 bases that match TRBD2. J lost 5 bases, V lost 2 bases, and 6 bases had no gene match. This CDR3 spans 16 amino acids. From germline, CDR1 is GTSNPN and CDR2 SVGIG (reference sequence). CDR3 in DNA: TGTGCCTGGAGTAAGGGACTAGCGGGAGGGCGCCACGAGCAGTACTTC. Its protein is CAWSKGLAGGRHEQYF.

This clonotype was picked up many times. V and J are TRBV20-1 and TRBJ2-7; TRBD1 is a possible D gene (6 bases). Germline values: CDR1 DFQATT, CDR2 SNEGSKA (reference sequence). Trimming shortened V by 0 bases and J by 1 base, and 16 bases separated the two germline ends. The length of the CDR3 is 16 residues. The CDR3 loop reads CSARDPHRDASYEQYF. For the CDR3, the DNA is TGCAGTGCTAGAGATCCCCACAGGGACGCTTCCTACGAGCAGTACTTC.

This clonotype has a count of ten or more. This sequence joins TRBV18 and TRBJ1-3; 8 bases align to TRBD1. This CDR3 is 15 amino acids long. Germline assignment: CDR1 KGHSH and CDR2 LQKENI. V gave up 3 bases and J gave up 1 base; unmatched junction bases: 2. The CDR3 DNA follows: TGTGCCAGCTCACCCACAGGGGGATCTGGAAACACCATATATTTT. Its protein product is CASSPTGGSGNTIYF.

This clonotype was counted many times. V gene TRBV4-1 combines with J gene TRBJ1-1; D call uncertain. CDR1 MGHRA and CDR2 YSYEKL come from the germline V gene. This CDR3 comprises 16 residues. Trimming pared 0 bases from V and 0 bases from J, leaving 11 bases between. Here the CDR3 reads CASSQDKGVMNTEAFF. CDR3 coding DNA: TGCGCCAGCAGCCAAGACAAGGGCGTTATGAACACTGAAGCTTTCTTT.

This clonotype came up many times. V is TRBV25-1 and J is TRBJ2-1; 9 bases agree with TRBD2. The V gene end was trimmed by 6 bases and the J gene end by 7 bases; junction bases not matched to a gene: 7. Per germline, CDR1 MGHDK and CDR2 SYGVNS. The length of the CDR3 is 14 residues. CDR3 coding DNA: TGTGCCAGCAGCACAGGGACTAGCCGGAATGAGCAGTTCTTC. The encoded protein is CASSTGTSRNEQFF.

The chain is built from TRBV9 and TRBJ2-1; no reliable D call. Between the trimmed V and J ends, which lost 3 bases and 4 bases, there was a span of 5 bases. Looked up from germline, CDR1 is SGDLS and CDR2 is YYNGEE. This CDR3 has 12 residues. CDR3 DNA: TGTGCCAGCAGCGGCCCGTACAATGAGCAGTTCTTC. This translates into CASSGPYNEQFF. Variable domain in full (rest from reference TRBV9 and TRBJ2-1): DSGVTQTPKHLITATGQRVTLRCSPRSGDLSVYWYQQSLDQGLQFLIQYYNGEERAKGNILERFSAQQFPDLHSELNLSSLELGDSALYFCASSGPYNEQFFGPGTRLTVL.

The chain links TRBV12-3 or TRBV12-4 to TRBJ1-5; D uncertain. CDR3 length: 11 residues. Trimming removed 3 bases from V and 6 bases from J, with 3 bases in between. The CDR3 sequence is CASSFGQPQHF. The CDR3 DNA reads TGTGCCAGCAGTTTTGGTCAGCCCCAGCATTTT.

This clonotype showed up just a few times. V gene TRBV20-1 combines with J gene TRBJ1-1; D gene uncertain. Germline values: CDR1 DFQATT, CDR2 SNEGSKA (reference sequence). The CDR3 length is 13 residues. The germline V and J ends were trimmed by 0 bases and 4 bases, with 9 bases remaining between them. The CDR3, as DNA: TGCAGTGCTAGAGAAATGGGGTCCACTGAAGCTTTCTTT. This gives the protein CSAREMGSTEAFF.